This T cell receptor (beta chain) was captured by sequencing in a study of T cell responses to AZD1222 COVID-19 vaccine. Study-level points and caveats: Researchers report vaccine-associated CD4 TCRs spanning spike, with dominance at 160-218 and 743-854. Samples come after the peak T cell response, not at day 14. The donor cohort was predominantly white British with a female majority, and clonal diversity may have been underestimated. Spike-specific TCR breadth rose after two AZD1222 doses, and depth rose as well.

The CDR3 spans 16 residues. This clone was seen once. What it binds is unknown. Using immunoSEQ multiplex PCR, the repertoire was profiled, and TCRdb retains in-frame clones only, with some absent. The sample lists around 180,000 clones; 70% to 90% were seen once. Sequencing used peripheral blood, obtained on day 0 of AZD1222 vaccination. This chain joins TRBV21-1 and TRBJ2-5; the table gives TRBD2 as D, unverified against the DNA. TRBV21-1 is described as a pseudogene. This TCR derives from an adult in good health. This CDR3 is CASSKGTSGGEETQYF. The CDR3 bases are TGTGCCAGCAGCAAAGGGACTAGCGGGGGAGAGGAGACCCAGTACTTC.